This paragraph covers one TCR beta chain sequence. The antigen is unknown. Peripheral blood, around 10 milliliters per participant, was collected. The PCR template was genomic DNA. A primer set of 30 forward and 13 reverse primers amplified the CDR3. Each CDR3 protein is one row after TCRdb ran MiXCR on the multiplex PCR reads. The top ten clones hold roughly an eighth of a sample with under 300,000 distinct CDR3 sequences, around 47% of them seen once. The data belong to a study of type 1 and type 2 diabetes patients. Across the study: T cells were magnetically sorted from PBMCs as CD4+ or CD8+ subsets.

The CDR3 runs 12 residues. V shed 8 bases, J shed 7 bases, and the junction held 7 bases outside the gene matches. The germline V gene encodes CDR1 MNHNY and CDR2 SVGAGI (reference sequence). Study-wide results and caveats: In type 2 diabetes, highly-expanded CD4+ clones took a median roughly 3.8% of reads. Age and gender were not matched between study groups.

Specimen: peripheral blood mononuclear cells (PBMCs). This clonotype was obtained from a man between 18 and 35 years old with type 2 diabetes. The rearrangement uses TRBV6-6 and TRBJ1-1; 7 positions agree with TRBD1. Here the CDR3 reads CASGRTGLEAFF. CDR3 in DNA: TGTGCCAGCGGACGGACAGGCCTTGAAGCTTTCTTT.